Listed below are T cell receptor beta chains from one sample, sequenced in a study of shared clonotypes between healthy human individuals. Profiled with immunoSEQ multiplex PCR; TCRdb holds only in-frame clones, not every one. The sample lists fewer than 3 million clones; 85% to 95% were seen once. What was sequenced was naive CD4+ T cells from PBMCs. The receptors shown here come from a man aged 18 to 29 in good health. Some clones in this sample may be carry-over from other donors' samples. The CDR3 runs from the conserved cysteine through the conserved F or W. The order of the fields is D gene, clone size, V gene, CDR3 length, J gene, CDR3 DNA, CDR3 protein. A D gene is named only where the DNA matches it firmly. Not all rows give a size; the values are once, few, many and, for expanded clones, a class.

.	.	TRBV29-1	14	TRBJ2-7	TGCAGCGTCCAAATCCAGACAGTTACCTACGAGCAGTACTTC	CSVQIQTVTYEQYF
TRBD1	.	TRBV18	15	TRBJ1-1	TGTGCCAGCTCACCACTGACAGGGGCGGACACTGAAGCTTTCTTT	CASSPLTGADTEAFF
TRBD2	.	TRBV7-2	16	TRBJ2-5	TGTGCCAGCAGCTTAGCCTTAGCGGGAGGGCAAGAGACCCAGTACTTC	CASSLALAGGQETQYF
.	few	TRBV14	13	TRBJ1-2	TGTGCCAGCAGCCAATTCGGGGATTATGGCTACACCTTC	CASSQFGDYGYTF
.	.	TRBV4-2	14	TRBJ1-1	TGTGCCAGCAGCCAAGTAAGAGCGAACACTGAAGCTTTCTTT	CASSQVRANTEAFF
TRBD1	.	TRBV6-5	15	TRBJ2-7	TGTGCCAGCAGGTCCCGGGACAGGGATAAGAACGAGCAGTACTTC	CASRSRDRDKNEQYF
.	.	TRBV7-2	15	TRBJ1-3	TGTGCCAGCAGCTTAGCTCAGGGCTCTGGAAACACCATATATTTT	CASSLAQGSGNTIYF
.	.	TRBV5-5	17	TRBJ2-7	TGTGCCAGCAGCCTAGGGGTAAAGCTCGCGGGAACCTACGAGCAGTACTTC	CASSLGVKLAGTYEQYF
.	.	TRBV25-1	12	TRBJ2-3	TGTGCCAGCAGGGCGGTGTTAGATACGCAGTATTTT	CASRAVLDTQYF
.	once	TRBV9	15	TRBJ2-2	TGTGCCAGCAGCGTAGATCCTCGGGGTACCGGGGAGCTGTTTTTT	CASSVDPRGTGELFF
TRBD2	.	TRBV7-3	17	TRBJ2-1	TGTGCCAGCAGCTCCGGATACCCTAGCGGGAGGGCCCGCGAGCAGTTCTTC	CASSSGYPSGRAREQFF
TRBD2	.	TRBV5-4	15	TRBJ2-1	TGTGCCAGCAGCTTGGTTAGCGGGAGTTTCTATGAGCAGTTCTTC	CASSLVSGSFYEQFF
.	.	TRBV19	13	TRBJ1-4	TGTGCTACTAGGCGGGGAGGGGGTGAAAAACTGTTTTTT	CATRRGGGEKLFF
TRBD1	.	TRBV28	15	TRBJ1-2	TGTGCCAGCAGTTTATCACCAGGACAGGGCCTTGGCTACACCTTC	CASSLSPGQGLGYTF
TRBD1	.	TRBV18	15	TRBJ2-2	TGTGCCAGCTCATTCAACAGGGGTGACACCGGGGAGCTGTTTTTT	CASSFNRGDTGELFF
TRBD1	.	TRBV29-1	14	TRBJ2-7	TGCAGCGTTGAAGGGGACAGGGAAGGGTACGAGCAGTACTTC	CSVEGDREGYEQYF
.	few	TRBV19	13	TRBJ2-7	TGTGCCAGTAGTACCCAGAGCTCCTACGAGCAGTACTTC	CASSTQSSYEQYF
TRBD1	.	TRBV5-6	12	TRBJ2-7	TGTGCCAGCAGCTGGGAGACAGGGGGCCAGTACTTC	CASSWETGGQYF